A selection of T cell receptor beta chains follows, all from one sample in a study of T cells after yellow fever vaccination. One entry per CDR3 protein, called by TCRdb with MiXCR from the 5' RACE reads. The sample contains 150,000 to 200,000 distinct CDR3 sequences, approximately 10% of which appear only once. Sequencing was performed on CD8+ T cells sorted from PBMCs, taken 45 days after the yellow fever booster vaccination. The source is a man younger than 35 who received the YFV17D yellow fever vaccine. CDR3s include the opening cysteine and the closing phenylalanine or tryptophan. The size of a clone is reported for some rows only, either as once, few or many, or as a class for expanded clones.

TRBV4-1	TRBJ2-3	-	CASSQNSGGAYTQYF
TRBV4-1	TRBJ2-5	-	CASSPRQGPWETQYF
TRBV5-1	TRBJ2-5	-	CASKPDIQETQYF
TRBV10-3	TRBJ2-3	-	CAIRSGGPGDTQYF
TRBV19	TRBJ1-1	few	CASMEDRGRQGREGEAFF
TRBV2	TRBJ1-6	few	CASTQSSGTAWGFYNSPLHF
TRBV15	TRBJ1-5	few	CATSSRDRNNQPQHF
TRBV18	TRBJ1-1	few	CASTTGRNTEAFF
TRBV14	TRBJ1-4	-	CASSLLQGLNEKLFF
TRBV7-8	TRBJ2-1	medium-sized	CASSLRGSYNEQFF
TRBV7-9	TRBJ1-6	-	CASSSTRGAVNSPLHF
TRBV11-3	TRBJ2-1	few	CASSLFGGDTYNEQFF
TRBV7-9	TRBJ2-4	-	CASSSGPNLAKNIQYF
TRBV6-2/TRBV6-3	TRBJ2-5	few	CASSYLRGGETQYF
TRBV12-3/TRBV12-4	TRBJ1-5	-	CASSLLGLGNQPQHF
TRBV4-3	TRBJ1-2	-	CASSQEAGRYGYTF
TRBV19	TRBJ2-5	few	CASTPHQDLVLETQYF
TRBV7-9	TRBJ2-3	-	CASTLWNNPTDTQYF
TRBV12-3/TRBV12-4	TRBJ2-1	many	CASNPAGEYNEQFF
TRBV7-9	TRBJ1-2	-	CACQGAGFDGYTF
TRBV11-3	TRBJ2-2	few	CASSPRDGNTGELFF
TRBV7-2	TRBJ2-5	few	CASSLIQGAGETQYF
TRBV5-1	TRBJ2-1	many	CASGTHPGQGSNEQFF
TRBV12-3/TRBV12-4	TRBJ2-6	-	CASSLRWGSGANVLTF
TRBV27	TRBJ2-7	-	CASGQGSQPYEQYF
TRBV5-5	TRBJ1-5	-	CASSLTGQGNQPQHF
TRBV6-1	TRBJ1-1	few	CATPTGYGGTEAFF
TRBV14	TRBJ2-7	many	CASSHPGTDSYEQYF
TRBV12-3/TRBV12-4	TRBJ2-3	few	CASSFPQGTDTQYF
TRBV6-5	TRBJ2-5	few	CASSYSWGGLETQYF
TRBV24-1	TRBJ2-3	-	CATGTTSTDTQYF
TRBV18	TRBJ2-1	few	CASSAPAGDTSYNEQFF
TRBV3-1	TRBJ2-2	many	CASSQEGRGLLTGELFF
TRBV12-3/TRBV12-4	TRBJ2-5	few	CASNWGGYQETQYF
TRBV7-9	TRBJ2-3	few	CAKNDGLAGMGDTQYF
TRBV19	TRBJ2-3	few	CASSTWTGGTDTQYF
TRBV3-1	TRBJ2-5	few	CASSQSFVTPQETQYF
TRBV4-2	TRBJ1-5	many	CASSQDFGAGGYSNQPQHF
TRBV19	TRBJ2-5	few	CASSLQLLAGEETQYF
TRBV12-3/TRBV12-4	TRBJ1-5	many	CASSPRGKKGNQPQHF
TRBV4-2	TRBJ1-4	-	CASSQDPGLGNEKLFF
TRBV5-1	TRBJ1-1	few	CASSPIGQGHEAFF
TRBV5-1	TRBJ2-7	many	CASSRLGVSDGYEQYF
TRBV29-1	TRBJ1-2	-	CSVEDPRAYGYTF
TRBV11-2	TRBJ2-3	-	CASRPRGARPTDTQYF
TRBV28	TRBJ2-7	-	CASSLWGGYEQYF
TRBV7-9	TRBJ2-2	many	CASSQGAQELFF
TRBV4-1	TRBJ2-1	many	CASSQDWTDSYNEQFF
TRBV4-1	TRBJ1-1	few	CASSRTSVPNTEAFF
TRBV6-2/TRBV6-3	TRBJ2-7	few	CASSPVGSGTYEQYF
TRBV7-2	TRBJ2-1	few	CASSLSGVYPGQFF
TRBV7-2	TRBJ2-1	few	CASSLPSSHEQFF
TRBV4-1	TRBJ1-1	-	CASSQVPGTGDTEAFF
TRBV6-6	TRBJ2-5	few	CASSYVLETQYF
TRBV6-2/TRBV6-3	TRBJ2-3	many	CASSLQTDTDTQYF
TRBV2	TRBJ1-1	many	CASIQGGEAFF
TRBV20-1	TRBJ2-5	-	CSAMAGAFQETQYF